This T cell receptor beta chain came from a study of T cells after yellow fever vaccination (dated by TCRdb to the late 2010s). Regarding the complete study: The SMART-Seq v4 Ultra Low Input RNA kit was used to prepare libraries from fractions with low cell numbers. To follow T-cell clones before and after primary and booster YFV17D yellow fever vaccination, bulk TCR alpha and beta repertoires were sequenced over time. Two healthy male donors made up the cohort, one aged 18 to 29 years and the other aged 30 to 40 years. Blood was drawn at multiple timepoints before and after primary and secondary immunization, with bulk PBMC replicates and cell subsets isolated. Broad study findings and their caveats: Compared with the primary T-cell response, the secondary T-cell response was weaker but faster, peaking on day 5 rather than day 15. Because only a couple of donors were included in the study, the extent to which the findings can be generalized is limited. Because abundant contaminating clonotypes from the bulk population could be contained in FACS-sorted repertoires, computational filtering was required. Most clones expanded after primary vaccination were re-detected after the booster (96% of CD4 and approximately 89% of CD8), suggesting broad memory maintenance. A small fraction of clonotypes showed up in both the CD4 and CD8 compartments, probably as a result of convergent recombination.

CDR1 is given as SGHNT and CDR2 as YYREEE, both from the germline V gene (reference sequence). The CDR3 measures 15 amino acids from cysteine to phenylalanine. Only CDR3 DNA is held: 45 bases, read in frame from base 1. V loses 0 bases at its end and J loses 4 bases; junction bases beyond the gene matches: 4. TCRdb records Illumina NovaSeq 6000 as the sequencer. TCR cDNA was made using 5'RACE template switching, a step that added a universal primer site and unique molecular identifiers. cDNA synthesis was primed from both the TCR alpha and TCR beta constant segments. Libraries were amplified in two PCR steps, with sample barcodes and sequencing adapters added in the second step. Sequencing of libraries was performed on Illumina HiSeq 2500 (2x100 bp) or NovaSeq (2x150 bp). The study's own analysis went as follows. Reads were demultiplexed and collapsed into UMI consensus sequences with MIGEC, and V(D)J alignment was performed with MiXCR. Vaccine-responding clonotypes were defined with edgeR using replicate PBMC samples, requiring FDR below 0.01 and a log2 fold change above 5 up to day 15. Bulk clonotypes were assigned CD4 or CD8 identity according to which sequenced CD4 or CD8 repertoire held them at higher abundance. The public reads were reprocessed in TCRdb via fastp at Q25 and MiXCR, keeping in-frame beta chains. Every entry covers one CDR3 protein and lists the most common genes and DNA from its rows. None of the V and J calls come from the authors' own analysis; TCRdb made them. The sample table lists 280,000 or so distinct CDR3 sequences, roughly 8.7% of them with a count of one. Over 3% of the sample lies in the top ten.

This clonotype has ten or more counts. Its antigen is still unknown. No qualities accompany the bases; no much larger clone lies one base away. The sample's treatment or condition label, decoded: live attenuated yellow fever vaccine strain. PBMCs were isolated from peripheral blood using a standard Ficoll-Paque protocol. CD4 and CD8 T-cell fractions were isolated with Dynabeads CD4 and CD8 positive selection kits. RNA was extracted with TriZol from bulk PBMCs, CD4 and CD8 fractions, and dextramer-positive and dextramer-negative fractions. The receptor comes from a young man who received the YFV17D yellow fever vaccine. The rearranged segments are TRBV5-4 and TRBJ2-3; a stretch of 8 junction bases matches TRBD1. The source was CD4+ T cells sorted from PBMCs, collected 5 days after the yellow fever booster vaccination. The CDR3 loop reads CASSLAPGGADTQYF. In nucleotide form, the sequence is TGTGCCAGCAGCTTGGCCCCAGGGGGCGCAGATACGCAGTATTTT.